This is a list of T cell receptor beta chains from one sample in a study of blood T cell repertoires in COVID-19. Produced via immunoSEQ multiplex PCR; TCRdb's table is partial and in-frame only. The repertoire holds 9,500 to 12,000 clones, with around nine tenths as singletons. Sequences were obtained from peripheral blood. The receptors come from a man aged 30 to 45 with active or convalescent COVID-19. The CDR3 runs from the conserved cysteine through the conserved F or W. D genes are given only for firm matches. Not all rows give a size; the values are once, few, many and, for expanded clones, a class.

13	TRBJ1-1	.	once	TRBV9	TGTGCCAGCAGCCGGGACACAAACACTGAAGCTTTCTTT	CASSRDTNTEAFF
15	TRBJ2-1	TRBD2	.	TRBV19	TGTGCCAGTAGCGAACTAGCGGGGGCCCACAATGAGCAGTTCTTC	CASSELAGAHNEQFF
13	TRBJ2-2	.	.	TRBV12-3/TRBV12-4	TGTGCCAGCAGTTTTGCGGGGCCCGGGGAGCTGTTTTTT	CASSFAGPGELFF
16	TRBJ1-3	.	.	TRBV19	TGTGCCAGTAGTATAGAGCGTTCGAGCTCTGGAAACACCATATATTTT	CASSIERSSSGNTIYF
15	TRBJ1-5	.	.	TRBV11-2	TGTGCCAGCAGCTTAGGCGGGTTCGGCAATCAGCCCCAGCATTTT	CASSLGGFGNQPQHF
15	TRBJ2-3	TRBD2	.	TRBV4-1	TGCGCCAGCAGCCATTCGGGGGGACCCACAGATACGCAGTATTTT	CASSHSGGPTDTQYF
14	TRBJ2-5	TRBD2	once	TRBV6-5	TGTGCCAACACAAATAGCGGGAGCCAAGAGACCCAGTACTTC	CANTNSGSQETQYF
17	TRBJ1-6	TRBD1	.	TRBV7-8	TGTGCCAGCGTGGCCTTCGGTGGGACAGGGGGAAATTCACCCCTCCACTTT	CASVAFGGTGGNSPLHF
16	TRBJ1-1	TRBD1	.	TRBV10-3	TGTGCCATCAGTGTATGGGACAGGGAAGAGAACACTGAAGCTTTCTTT	CAISVWDREENTEAFF
14	TRBJ2-2	.	.	TRBV11-2	TGTGCCAGCAGGATACAGGGGAACACCGGGGAGCTGTTTTTT	CASRIQGNTGELFF
15	TRBJ1-2	.	.	TRBV11-2	TGTGCCAGCAGCCCCGGGACACGACGGATGAGGGGCTACACCTTC	CASSPGTRRMRGYTF
15	TRBJ2-2	TRBD2	.	TRBV6-5	TGTGCCAGCAGTCCGCGGGGGGCGGGTACCGGGGAGCTGTTTTTT	CASSPRGAGTGELFF
15	TRBJ1-3	.	.	TRBV7-9	TGTGCCAGCAGCTTAGGACAGGTCTCTGGAAACACCATATATTTT	CASSLGQVSGNTIYF
14	TRBJ2-3	TRBD1	.	TRBV5-4	TGTGCCAGCAGCTTGAGGGGGCCCACAGATACGCAGTATTTT	CASSLRGPTDTQYF
14	TRBJ2-5	TRBD1	.	TRBV6-5	TGTGCCAGCATTCAAGGACAGGGTCAAGAGACCCAGTACTTC	CASIQGQGQETQYF
15	TRBJ2-3	.	.	TRBV6-6	TGTGCCAGCAGTTACTCGGCCAGGGTCCCAGATACGCAGTATTTT	CASSYSARVPDTQYF
14	TRBJ2-5	TRBD2	.	TRBV19	TGTGCCAGTAGCGCCGGGACTAGGGGGGAGACCCAGTACTTC	CASSAGTRGETQYF
13	TRBJ2-3	.	.	TRBV7-9	TGTGCCAGCAGCCAGGGAAACACAGATACGCAGTATTTT	CASSQGNTDTQYF
15	TRBJ1-2	.	.	TRBV19	TGTGCCAGTAGTATACAGACAGGCCCGGACTATGGCTACACCTTC	CASSIQTGPDYGYTF
12	TRBJ2-1	TRBD1	.	TRBV11-1	TGTGCCAGCAGCTTAGCGGACAGGATCGTGTTCTTC	CASSLADRIVFF
14	TRBJ1-4	.	few	TRBV7-9	TGTGCCAGCAGCTTAGCCAGGGGCGATGAAAAACTGTTTTTT	CASSLARGDEKLFF
15	TRBJ1-3	TRBD1	few	TRBV7-2	TGTGCCAGCAGCTTCGGACAGGGCTCTGGAAACACCATATATTTT	CASSFGQGSGNTIYF
15	TRBJ2-7	.	once	TRBV6-1	TGTGCCAGCAGTGAAGAATTCGGGGGGCCCGGCGAGCAGTACTTC	CASSEEFGGPGEQYF